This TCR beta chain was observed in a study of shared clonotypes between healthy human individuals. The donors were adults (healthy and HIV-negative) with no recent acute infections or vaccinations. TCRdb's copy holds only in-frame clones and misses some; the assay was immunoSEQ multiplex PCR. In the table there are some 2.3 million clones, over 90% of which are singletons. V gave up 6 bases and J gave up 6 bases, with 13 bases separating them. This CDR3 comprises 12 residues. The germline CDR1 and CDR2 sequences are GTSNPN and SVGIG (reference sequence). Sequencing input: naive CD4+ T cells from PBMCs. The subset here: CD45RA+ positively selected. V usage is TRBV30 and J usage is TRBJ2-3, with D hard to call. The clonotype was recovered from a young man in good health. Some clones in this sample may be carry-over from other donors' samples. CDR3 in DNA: TGTGCCTGTGACTCTAAAGGGGATACGCAGTATTTT. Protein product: CACDSKGDTQYF.